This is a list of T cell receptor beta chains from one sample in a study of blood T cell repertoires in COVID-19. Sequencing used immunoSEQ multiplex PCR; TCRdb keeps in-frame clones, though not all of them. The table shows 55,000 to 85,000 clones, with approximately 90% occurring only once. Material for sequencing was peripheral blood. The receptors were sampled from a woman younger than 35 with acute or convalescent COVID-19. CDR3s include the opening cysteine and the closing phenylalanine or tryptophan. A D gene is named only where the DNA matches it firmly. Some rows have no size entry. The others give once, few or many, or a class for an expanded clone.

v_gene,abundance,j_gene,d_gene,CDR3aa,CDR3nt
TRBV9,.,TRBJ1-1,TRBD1,CASSVVDRAEAEAFF,TGTGCCAGCAGCGTAGTAGACAGGGCCGAAGCTGAAGCTTTCTTT
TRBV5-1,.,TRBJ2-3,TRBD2,CASSLARGTSGSVGTDTQYF,TGCGCCAGCAGCTTGGCCAGGGGGACTAGCGGGAGTGTGGGCACAGATACGCAGTATTTT
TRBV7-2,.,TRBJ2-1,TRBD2,CASSLIRRREGLENEQFF,TGTGCCAGCAGCTTAATCCGTCGGCGGGAGGGCCTTGAAAATGAGCAGTTCTTC
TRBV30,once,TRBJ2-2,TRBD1,CAWEGQAGTGELFF,TGTGCCTGGGAGGGACAGGCGGGCACCGGGGAGCTGTTTTTT
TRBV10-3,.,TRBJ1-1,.,CASGGWNTEAFF,TGTGCCAGCGGGGGTTGGAACACTGAAGCTTTCTTT
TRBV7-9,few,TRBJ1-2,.,CASGGGDARYGYTF,TGTGCCTCCGGTGGGGGGGACGCTAGGTATGGCTACACCTTC
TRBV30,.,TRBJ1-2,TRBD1,CAGTAGRGMDGYTF,TGTGCCGGGACTGCAGGCAGGGGGATGGATGGCTACACCTTC
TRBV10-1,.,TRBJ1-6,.,CASGQRTAVYNSPLHF,TGCGCCAGCGGGCAACGGACAGCCGTATATAATTCACCCCTCCACTTT
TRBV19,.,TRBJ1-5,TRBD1,CASSYDRESQPQHF,TGTGCCAGTAGTTACGACAGGGAGAGTCAGCCCCAGCATTTT
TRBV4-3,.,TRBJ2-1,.,CASSQYLASNEQFF,TGCGCCAGCAGCCAATACCTAGCTTCCAATGAGCAGTTCTTC
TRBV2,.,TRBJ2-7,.,CASSSRPRDEQYF,TGTGCCAGCAGTTCCCGCCCCAGGGACGAGCAGTACTTC
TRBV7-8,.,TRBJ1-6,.,CASSLALRTARNSPLHF,TGTGCCAGCAGCTTAGCCTTGAGGACAGCCAGAAATTCACCCCTCCACTTT